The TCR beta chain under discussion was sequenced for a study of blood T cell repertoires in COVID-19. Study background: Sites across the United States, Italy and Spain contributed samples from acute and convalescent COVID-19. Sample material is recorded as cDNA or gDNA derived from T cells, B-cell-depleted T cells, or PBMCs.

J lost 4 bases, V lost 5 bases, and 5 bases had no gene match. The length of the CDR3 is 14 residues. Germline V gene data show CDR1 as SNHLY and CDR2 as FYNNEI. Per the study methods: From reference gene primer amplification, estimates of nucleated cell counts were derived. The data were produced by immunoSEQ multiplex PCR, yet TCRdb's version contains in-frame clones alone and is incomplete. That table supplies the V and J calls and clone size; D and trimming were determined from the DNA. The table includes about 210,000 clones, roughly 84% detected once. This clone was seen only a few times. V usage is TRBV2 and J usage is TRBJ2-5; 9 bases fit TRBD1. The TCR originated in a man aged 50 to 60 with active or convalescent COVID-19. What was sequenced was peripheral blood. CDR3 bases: TGTGCCAGCAGTCCACAGGGGGCGGGAGAGACCCAGTACTTC. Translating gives CASSPQGAGETQYF. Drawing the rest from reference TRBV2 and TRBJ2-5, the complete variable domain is EPEVTQTPSHQVTQMGQEVILRCVPISNHLYFYWYRQILGQKVEFLVSFYNNEISEKSEIFDDQFSVERPDGSNFTLKIRSTKLEDSAMYFCASSPQGAGETQYFGPGTRLLVL.